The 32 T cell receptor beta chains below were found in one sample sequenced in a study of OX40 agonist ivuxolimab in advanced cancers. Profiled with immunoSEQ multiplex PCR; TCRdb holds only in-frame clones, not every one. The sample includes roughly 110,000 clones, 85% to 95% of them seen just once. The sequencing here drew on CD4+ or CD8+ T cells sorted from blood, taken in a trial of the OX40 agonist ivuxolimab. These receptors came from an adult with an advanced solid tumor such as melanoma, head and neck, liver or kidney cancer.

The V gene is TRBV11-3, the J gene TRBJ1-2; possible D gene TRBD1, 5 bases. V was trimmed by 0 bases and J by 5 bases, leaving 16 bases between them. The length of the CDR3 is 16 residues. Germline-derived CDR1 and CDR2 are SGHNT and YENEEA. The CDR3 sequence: CASSLEGRGGSYGYTF. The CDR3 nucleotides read TGTGCCAGCAGCTTAGAGGGCCGGGGCGGGTCGTATGGCTACACCTTC.

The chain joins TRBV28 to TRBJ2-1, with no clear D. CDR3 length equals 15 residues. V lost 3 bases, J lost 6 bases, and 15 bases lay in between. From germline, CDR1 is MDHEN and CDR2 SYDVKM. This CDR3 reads CASSFPDLRANEQFF. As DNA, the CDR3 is TGTGCCAGCAGTTTCCCGGACCTTAGGGCCAATGAGCAGTTCTTC.

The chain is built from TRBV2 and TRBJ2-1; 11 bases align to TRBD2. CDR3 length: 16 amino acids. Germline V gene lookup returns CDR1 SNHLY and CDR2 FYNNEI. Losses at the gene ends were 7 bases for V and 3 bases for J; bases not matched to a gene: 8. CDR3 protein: CASKPTSGRIYNEQFF. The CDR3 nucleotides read TGTGCCAGCAAGCCTACTAGCGGGAGAATCTACAATGAGCAGTTCTTC.

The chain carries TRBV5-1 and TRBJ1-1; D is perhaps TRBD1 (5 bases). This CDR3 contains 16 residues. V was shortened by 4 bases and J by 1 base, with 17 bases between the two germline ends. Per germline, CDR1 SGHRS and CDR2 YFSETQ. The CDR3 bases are TGCGCCAGCAGCACGGCTCCGGGACGGTCGAACACTGAAGCTTTCTTT. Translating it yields CASSTAPGRSNTEAFF.

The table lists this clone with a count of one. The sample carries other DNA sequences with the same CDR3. CDR3 sequence (DNA): TGCAGCGTTGAAACGCCTGGAAACACCATATATTTT. Protein product: CSVETPGNTIYF. The chain uses TRBV29-1 and TRBJ1-3; D not certain. The V end lost 2 bases, the J end lost 2 bases, and 4 bases lay between the germline ends. Looked up from germline, CDR1 is SQVTM and CDR2 is ANQGSEA. The CDR3 runs to 12 residues.

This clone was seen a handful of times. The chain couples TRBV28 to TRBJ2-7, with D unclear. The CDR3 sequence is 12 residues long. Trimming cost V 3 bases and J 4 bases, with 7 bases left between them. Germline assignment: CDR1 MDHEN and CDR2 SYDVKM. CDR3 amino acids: CASSFRNYEQYF. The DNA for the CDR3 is TGTGCCAGCAGTTTTAGAAATTACGAGCAGTACTTC.

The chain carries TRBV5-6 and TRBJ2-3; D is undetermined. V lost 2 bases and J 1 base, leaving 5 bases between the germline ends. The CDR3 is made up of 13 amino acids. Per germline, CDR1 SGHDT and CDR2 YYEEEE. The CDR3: CASSLSRTDTQYF. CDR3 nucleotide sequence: TGTGCCAGCAGCTTATCTCGCACAGATACGCAGTATTTT.

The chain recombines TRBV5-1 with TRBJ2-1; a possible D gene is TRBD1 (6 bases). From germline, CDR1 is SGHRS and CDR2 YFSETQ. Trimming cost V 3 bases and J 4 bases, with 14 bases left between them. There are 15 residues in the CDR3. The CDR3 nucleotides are TGCGCCAGCAGCTATACGGAGGACAGTTACAATGAGCAGTTCTTC. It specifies CASSYTEDSYNEQFF.

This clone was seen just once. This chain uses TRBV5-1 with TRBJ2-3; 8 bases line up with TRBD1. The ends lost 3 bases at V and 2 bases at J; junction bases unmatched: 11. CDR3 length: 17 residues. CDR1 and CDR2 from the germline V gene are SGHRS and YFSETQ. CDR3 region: CASSSLTTGANTDTQYF. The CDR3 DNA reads TGCGCCAGCAGCTCCTTAACGACAGGGGCCAACACAGATACGCAGTATTTT. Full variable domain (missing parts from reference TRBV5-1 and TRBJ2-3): KAGVTQTPRYLIKTRGQQVTLSCSPISGHRSVSWYQQTPGQGLQFLFEYFSETQRNKGNFPGRFSGRQFSNSRSEMNVSTLELGDSALYLCASSSLTTGANTDTQYFGPGTRLTVL.

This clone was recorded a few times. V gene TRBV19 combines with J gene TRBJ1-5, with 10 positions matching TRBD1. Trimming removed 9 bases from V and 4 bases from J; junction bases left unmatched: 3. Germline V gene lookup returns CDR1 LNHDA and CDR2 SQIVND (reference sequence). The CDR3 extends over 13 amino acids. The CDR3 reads CASLDRGNQPQHF. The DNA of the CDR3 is TGTGCCAGCTTGGACAGGGGGAATCAGCCCCAGCATTTT.

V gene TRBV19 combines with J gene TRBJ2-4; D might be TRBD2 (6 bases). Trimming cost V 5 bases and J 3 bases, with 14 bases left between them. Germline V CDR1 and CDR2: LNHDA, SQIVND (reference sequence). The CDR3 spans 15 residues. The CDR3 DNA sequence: TGTGCCAGTAGTTTTGGAGGGTATGACAAAAACATTCAGTACTTC. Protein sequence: CASSFGGYDKNIQYF.

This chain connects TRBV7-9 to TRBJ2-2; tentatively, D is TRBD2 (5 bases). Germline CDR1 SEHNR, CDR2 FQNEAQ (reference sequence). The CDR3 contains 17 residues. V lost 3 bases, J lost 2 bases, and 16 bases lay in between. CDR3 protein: CASSFALLSENTGELFF. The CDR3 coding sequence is TGTGCCAGCAGCTTCGCCCTACTTAGCGAAAACACCGGGGAGCTGTTTTTT.

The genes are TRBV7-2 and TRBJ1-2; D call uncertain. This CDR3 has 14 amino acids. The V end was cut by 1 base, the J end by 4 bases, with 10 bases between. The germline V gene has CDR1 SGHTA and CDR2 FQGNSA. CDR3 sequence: CASSLGANRYGYTF. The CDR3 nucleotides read TGTGCCAGCAGCTTAGGGGCTAATCGCTATGGCTACACCTTC.

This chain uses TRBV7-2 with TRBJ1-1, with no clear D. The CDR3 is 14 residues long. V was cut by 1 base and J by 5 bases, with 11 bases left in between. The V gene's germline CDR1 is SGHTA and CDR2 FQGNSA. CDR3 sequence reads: CASSLVSGETEAFF. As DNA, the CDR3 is TGTGCCAGCAGCTTAGTATCTGGGGAGACTGAAGCTTTCTTT. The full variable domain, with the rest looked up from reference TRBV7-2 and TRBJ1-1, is GAGVSQSPSNKVTEKGKDVELRCDPISGHTALYWYRQSLGQGLEFLIYFQGNSAPDKSGLPSDRFSAERTGGSVSTLTIQRTQQEDSAVYLCASSLVSGETEAFFGQGTRLTVV.

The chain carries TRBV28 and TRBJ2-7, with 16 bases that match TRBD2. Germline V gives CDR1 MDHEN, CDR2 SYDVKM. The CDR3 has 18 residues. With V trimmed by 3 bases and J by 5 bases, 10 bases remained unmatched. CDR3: CASSFPTGLAGGGDEQYF. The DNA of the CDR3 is TGTGCCAGCAGTTTCCCAACGGGACTAGCGGGAGGGGGGGACGAGCAGTACTTC.

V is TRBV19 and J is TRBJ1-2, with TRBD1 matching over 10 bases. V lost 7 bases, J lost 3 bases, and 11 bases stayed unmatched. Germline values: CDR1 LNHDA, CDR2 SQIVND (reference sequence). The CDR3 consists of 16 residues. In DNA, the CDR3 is TGTGCCAGTATCGGCCGGGGGACAGGGGAGGACTATGGCTACACCTTC. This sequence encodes CASIGRGTGEDYGYTF.

This CDR3 is CAVYRDRAFSSGNTIYF. The CDR3 nucleotides read TGTGCCGTATACCGGGACAGGGCTTTCAGTTCTGGAAACACCATATATTTT. The chain joins TRBV30 to TRBJ1-3, with TRBD1 identical over 9 bases. Per the germline V gene, CDR1 is GTSNPN and CDR2 is SVGIG (reference sequence). The CDR3 runs to 17 residues. Germline trimming cut 8 bases from V and 1 base from J; bases unmatched to any gene: 15.

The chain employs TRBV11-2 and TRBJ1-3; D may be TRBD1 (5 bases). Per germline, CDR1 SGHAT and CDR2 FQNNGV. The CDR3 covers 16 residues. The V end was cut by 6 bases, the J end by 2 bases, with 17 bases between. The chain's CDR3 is CASRPTTAAPGNTIYF. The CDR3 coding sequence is TGTGCCAGCAGACCCACGACAGCGGCTCCTGGAAACACCATATATTTT.

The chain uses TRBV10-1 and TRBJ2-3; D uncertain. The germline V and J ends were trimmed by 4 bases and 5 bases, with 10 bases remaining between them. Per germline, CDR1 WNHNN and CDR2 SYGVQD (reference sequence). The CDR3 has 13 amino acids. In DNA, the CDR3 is TGCGCCAGCAGTGGGGCCCACGGAGATACGCAGTATTTT. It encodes CASSGAHGDTQYF.

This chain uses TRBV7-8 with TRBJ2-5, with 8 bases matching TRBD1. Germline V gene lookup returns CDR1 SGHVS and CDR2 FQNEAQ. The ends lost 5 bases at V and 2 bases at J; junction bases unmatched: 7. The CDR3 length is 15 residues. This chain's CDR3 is CASSPQGQGQETQYF. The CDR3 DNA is TGTGCCAGCAGCCCTCAAGGACAGGGACAAGAGACCCAGTACTTC.

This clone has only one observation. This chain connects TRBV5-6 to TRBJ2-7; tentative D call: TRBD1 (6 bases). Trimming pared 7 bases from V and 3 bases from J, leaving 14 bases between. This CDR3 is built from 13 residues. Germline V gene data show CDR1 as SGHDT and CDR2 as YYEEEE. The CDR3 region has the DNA TGTGCCAGCGGCCCGCAAGGGGGCTACGAGCAGTACTTC. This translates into CASGPQGGYEQYF. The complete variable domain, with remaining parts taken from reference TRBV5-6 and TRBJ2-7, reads DAGVTQSPTHLIKTRGQQVTLRCSPKSGHDTVSWYQQALGQGPQFIFQYYEEEERQRGNFPDRFSGHQFPNYSSELNVNALLLGDSALYLCASGPQGGYEQYFGPGTRLTVT.

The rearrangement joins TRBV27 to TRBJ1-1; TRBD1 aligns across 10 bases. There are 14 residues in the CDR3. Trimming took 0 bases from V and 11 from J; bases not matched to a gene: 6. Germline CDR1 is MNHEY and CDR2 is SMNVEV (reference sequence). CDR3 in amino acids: CASSLSRQGARAFF. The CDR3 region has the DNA TGTGCCAGCAGTTTATCGAGACAGGGGGCGAGGGCTTTCTTT.

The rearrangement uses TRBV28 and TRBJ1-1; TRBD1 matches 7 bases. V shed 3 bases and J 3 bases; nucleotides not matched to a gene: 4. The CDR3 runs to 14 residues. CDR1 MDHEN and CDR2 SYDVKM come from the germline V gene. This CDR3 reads CASSFPQGDTEAFF. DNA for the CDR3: TGTGCCAGCAGTTTCCCGCAGGGGGACACTGAAGCTTTCTTT.

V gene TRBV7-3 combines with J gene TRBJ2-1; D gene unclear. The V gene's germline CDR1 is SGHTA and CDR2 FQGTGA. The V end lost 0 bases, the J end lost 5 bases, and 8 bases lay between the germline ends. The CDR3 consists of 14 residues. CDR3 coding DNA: TGTGCCAGCAGCTTAACGCTGAGTAACAATGAGCAGTTCTTC. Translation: CASSLTLSNNEQFF.

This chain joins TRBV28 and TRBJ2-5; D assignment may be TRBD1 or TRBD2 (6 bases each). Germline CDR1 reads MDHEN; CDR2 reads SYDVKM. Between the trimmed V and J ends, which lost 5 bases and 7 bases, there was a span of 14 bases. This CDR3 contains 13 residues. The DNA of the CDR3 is TGTGCCAGCAGTCAAAGCGAGGGGGGGACCCAGTACTTC. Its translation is CASSQSEGGTQYF. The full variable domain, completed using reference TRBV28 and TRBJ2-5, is DVKVTQSSRYLVKRTGEKVFLECVQDMDHENMFWYRQDPGLGLRLIYFSYDVKMKEKGDIPEGYSVSREKKERFSLILESASTNQTSMYLCASSQSEGGTQYFGPGTRLLVL.

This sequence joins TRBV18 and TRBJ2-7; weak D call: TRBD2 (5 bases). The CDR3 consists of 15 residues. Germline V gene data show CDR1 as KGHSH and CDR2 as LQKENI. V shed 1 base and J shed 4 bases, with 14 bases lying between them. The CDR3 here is CASSPQAAALYEQYF. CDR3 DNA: TGTGCCAGCTCACCACAAGCAGCGGCGTTATACGAGCAGTACTTC.

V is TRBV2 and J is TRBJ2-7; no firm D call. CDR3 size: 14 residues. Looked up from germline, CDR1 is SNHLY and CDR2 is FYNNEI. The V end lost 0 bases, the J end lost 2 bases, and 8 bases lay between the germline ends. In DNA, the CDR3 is TGTGCCAGCAGTGAAGCGCTTACAGCCTACGAGCAGTACTTC. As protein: CASSEALTAYEQYF.

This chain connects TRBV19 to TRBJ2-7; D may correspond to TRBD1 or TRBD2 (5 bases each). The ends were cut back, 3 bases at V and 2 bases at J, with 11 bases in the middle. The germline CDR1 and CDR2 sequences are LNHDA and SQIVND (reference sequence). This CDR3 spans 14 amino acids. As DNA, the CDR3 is TGTGCCAGTAGTATCCGAGGGACCCCCTACGAGCAGTACTTC. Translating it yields CASSIRGTPYEQYF.

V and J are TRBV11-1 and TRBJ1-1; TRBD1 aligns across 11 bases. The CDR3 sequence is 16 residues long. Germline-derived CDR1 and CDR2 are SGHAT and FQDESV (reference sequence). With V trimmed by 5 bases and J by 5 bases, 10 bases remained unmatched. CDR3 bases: TGTGCCAGCAGCCCGTGGACAGGGGGCGCAGGGACTGAAGCTTTCTTT. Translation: CASSPWTGGAGTEAFF.

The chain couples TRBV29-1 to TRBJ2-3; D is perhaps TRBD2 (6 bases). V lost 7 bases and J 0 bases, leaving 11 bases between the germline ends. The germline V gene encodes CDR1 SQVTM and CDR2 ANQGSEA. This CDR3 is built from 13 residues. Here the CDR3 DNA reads TGCAGCGCCGGGGGTGGGAGCACAGATACGCAGTATTTT. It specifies CSAGGGSTDTQYF.

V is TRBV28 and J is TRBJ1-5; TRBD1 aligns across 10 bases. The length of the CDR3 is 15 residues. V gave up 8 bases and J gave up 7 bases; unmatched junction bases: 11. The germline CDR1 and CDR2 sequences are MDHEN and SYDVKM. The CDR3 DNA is TGTGCCAGCCTTCTTGACAGGGGGCAACAGCAGCCCCAGCATTTT. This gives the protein CASLLDRGQQQPQHF.

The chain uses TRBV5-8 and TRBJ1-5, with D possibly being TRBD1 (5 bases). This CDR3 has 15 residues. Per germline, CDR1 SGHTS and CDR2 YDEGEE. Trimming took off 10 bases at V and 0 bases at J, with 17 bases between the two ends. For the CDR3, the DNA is TGTGCCTCAGCCCAGGGAATGCGTAGCAATCAGCCCCAGCATTTT. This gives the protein CASAQGMRSNQPQHF.